This T cell receptor beta chain originates from a study of T cell responses to AZD1222 COVID-19 vaccine (dated by TCRdb to the early 2020s). Background for the entire study: AZD1222 recipients whose second dose came at about 4 weeks and those whose second dose came at about 12 weeks were combined into one group, since spike-specific TCR depth and breadth did not differ between the two schedules. TCR sequencing covered about 230 trial participants: about 210 given two doses of AZD1222 and about 26 given two doses of MenACWY control vaccine. Trial participants were enrolled by age into subgroups of 18-55, 56-69 and 70-plus years, and roughly 150, 30 and 60 TCR-sequenced participants, respectively, were included in these subgroups. The paper's findings and limits, for the study overall: Reportedly, almost half of the unique spike-specific TCRs recognized epitopes lying outside the regions that are mutated in the B.1.351 and B.1.1.7 variants. The 56-69-year group was small, and its depth increase did not reach significance, likely because of low power. CD4 TCRs associated with the vaccine covered the entire spike protein, and the dominant responses were in regions 160-218 and 743-854. Conclusions about previously exposed vaccinees are limited because only a handful of AZD1222 recipients were SARS-CoV-2 seropositive at baseline. Because no day 14 peak-response samples were available, repertoires were characterized only after the peak T cell response. Most participants were white British and females outnumbered males, and the authors suggested that clonal diversity may have been underestimated. A significant rise in spike-specific TCR breadth and depth was observed after two AZD1222 doses relative to day 0 and relative to MenACWY recipients.

Notes on this clone: Its cognate antigen has yet to be identified. No qualities accompany the bases; no much larger clone lies one base away.

V is cut by 1 base and J by 6 bases, and the space between the germline ends is 15 bases. According to the germline V gene, CDR1 reads SGHAT and CDR2 reads FQNNGV. The CDR3 contains 15 residues, cysteine and phenylalanine counted. Left in the record is the CDR3 DNA by itself, 45 bases read in frame from the first base. The CDR3 regions of human TCRbeta chains were analyzed by immunosequencing. The original methods were these. Repertoire TCRs were matched against a reference library of SARS-CoV-2-specific TCRs generated with the MIRA antigen-specificity platform. Breadth meant the fraction of unique TCRs that were SARS-CoV-2-associated, whereas depth meant the fraction of total T cells that were SARS-CoV-2-associated. Using the MIRA data, each spike-specific TCR was assigned both to the spike region to which the TCR was reactive and to a CD4 or CD8 class. Log10-transformed breadth and depth values were compared by one-way ANOVA with Sidak's multiple comparisons tests. The clones in this table, taken by TCRdb from immuneACCESS, are in-frame only. Not every clone is retained; where verified, under half of the shortfall comes from an unresolved V gene, and the cause of the rest is unknown. That table gives V, J and clone size, and the DNA gave D and trimming. The sample records tens of thousands of clones, more than 75% of which are singletons. 22% of the sample is held by the ten biggest clonotypes.

The sample's time point label, decoded: baseline before first vaccination. Vaccinee samples were obtained from the UK trials COV001 and COV002, which included a single-blind randomized controlled phase 2/3 trial of AZD1222 (ChAdOx1 nCoV-19) in healthy adults. For TCRbeta chain sequencing, PBMC samples from trial participants were taken at day 0 and at day 28 after the second dose. The TCR comes from an adult in good health. Source: peripheral blood, taken on day 0 of AZD1222 vaccination. The chain links TRBV11-2 with TRBJ1-2, with TRBD1 tentatively as D gene (5 bases match). The sequenced DNA: TGTGCCAGCAGCTTAGGAGAGGCAGGGAAGGATGGCTACACCTTC. This translates into CASSLGEAGKDGYTF.